These 24 T cell receptor beta chains came from one sample sequenced in a study of Ad26.COV2.S vaccination and SARS-CoV-2 variants. TCRdb's copy holds only in-frame clones and misses some; the assay was immunoSEQ multiplex PCR. This repertoire shows some 410,000 clones, over 80% found once; its top ten account for around 1.8%. Treatment indicated: around 19 received Ad26.COV2.S at low or high dose, single or two shots; several received placebo; per-sample allocation not given. The investigators took samples on day 63 after the first vaccine or placebo injection. The sequencing here drew on peripheral blood, taken in a trial of Ad26.COV2.S vaccine versus placebo. These receptors were obtained from a person between 18 and 60 years old who received the Ad26.COV2.S COVID-19 vaccine or a placebo.

The chain links TRBV4-3 to TRBJ2-3; 16 nucleotides align to TRBD2. V trimming: 4 bases; J trimming: 2 bases; junction bases outside the gene matches: 9. In germline, CDR1 is LGHNA, CDR2 YSLEER. The CDR3 contains 19 residues. The CDR3, as DNA: TGCGCCAGCAGCCTCCTCCCGGGGACTAGCGGGGGGGACACAGATACGCAGTATTTT. Its translation: CASSLLPGTSGGDTDTQYF.

This clone was recorded only once. This chain connects TRBV13 to TRBJ2-1; perhaps D is TRBD1 or TRBD2 (6 bases each). The CDR3 has 15 amino acids. Germline V CDR1 and CDR2: PRHDT, FYEKMQ (reference sequence). Between the trimmed V and J ends, which lost 5 bases and 8 bases, there was a span of 19 bases. The CDR3 sequence is CASSPEVGGLDEQFF. CDR3 DNA sequence: TGTGCCAGCAGCCCCGAGGTGGGGGGCCTAGATGAGCAGTTCTTC.

The chain employs TRBV6-5 and TRBJ2-5, with TRBD2 matching 8 bases. Trimming at V came to 5 bases and at J to 2 bases, leaving 7 bases not matched to a gene. Germline CDR1 reads MNHEY; CDR2 reads SVGAGI. The CDR3 is made up of 15 amino acids. The CDR3 DNA follows: TGTGCCAGCAGTAGCCCGGGAGGGAGACAAGAGACCCAGTACTTC. It codes for CASSSPGGRQETQYF.

V is TRBV6-2 or TRBV6-3 and J is TRBJ2-7, with D unresolved. The CDR3 extends over 15 amino acids. Germline loops: CDR1 MNHEY, CDR2 SVGEGT. Trimming pared 1 base from V and 0 bases from J, leaving 10 bases between. CDR3 loop: CASSYFRANSYEQYF. The CDR3 region has the DNA TGTGCCAGCAGTTACTTCCGGGCTAACTCCTACGAGCAGTACTTC.

V is TRBV27 and J is TRBJ1-6, with 7 bases that match TRBD1. V trimming: 6 bases; J trimming: 9 bases; junction bases outside the gene matches: 11. The CDR3 loop spans 15 amino acids. Germline-derived CDR1 and CDR2 are MNHEY and SMNVEV (reference sequence). The CDR3 reads CASRSVTGFGSPLHF. CDR3 DNA sequence: TGTGCCAGCAGAAGTGTGACAGGGTTCGGTTCACCCCTCCACTTT.

The CDR3 region has the DNA TGTGCCAGCAGCTTAGGATACGGGACTAGCGGGTTGGGTGAGCAGTTCTTC. As protein: CASSLGYGTSGLGEQFF. The chain is built from TRBV7-2 and TRBJ2-1; 12 positions agree with TRBD2. Germline V gene data show CDR1 as SGHTA and CDR2 as FQGNSA. The V segment lost 1 base and the J segment 9 bases; nucleotides outside the gene matches: 10. The CDR3 extends over 17 amino acids.

The chain couples TRBV7-2 to TRBJ2-5, with 16 bases lining up with TRBD2. CDR3 length equals 16 residues. V dropped 5 bases and J dropped 3; count of bases not matched to a gene: 3. Germline assignment: CDR1 SGHTA and CDR2 FQGNSA. CDR3 DNA: TGTGCCAGCAGCCCAGGGACTAGCGGGGGGGAAGAGACCCAGTACTTC. Translating it yields CASSPGTSGGEETQYF.

This chain uses TRBV7-9 with TRBJ2-5; D might be TRBD1 (6 bases). The length of the CDR3 is 15 residues. Germline V CDR1 and CDR2: SEHNR, FQNEAQ (reference sequence). Trimming cost V 5 bases and J 2 bases, with 15 bases left between them. As DNA, the CDR3 is TGTGCCAGCAGCCTCGGGACCGGGACACAAGAGACCCAGTACTTC. Protein: CASSLGTGTQETQYF.

The CDR3 here is CACTSGGRNTQYF. For the CDR3, the DNA is TGTGCCTGTACTAGCGGGGGGCGAAATACGCAGTATTTT. The gene calls are TRBV30 and TRBJ2-3; 12 positions agree with TRBD2. The CDR3 runs to 13 residues. Per the germline V gene, CDR1 is GTSNPN and CDR2 is SVGIG (reference sequence). With V trimmed by 6 bases and J by 7 bases, 5 bases remained unmatched.

The chain couples TRBV6-4 to TRBJ2-3; 10 bases are a match to TRBD2. This CDR3 spans 15 amino acids. CDR1 is MRHNA, CDR2 SNTAGT, per germline. Unmatched junction bases numbered 3, after V lost 2 bases and J lost 4 bases. The CDR3 reads CASSDERGGPDTQYF. CDR3 DNA: TGTGCCAGCAGTGACGAGCGGGGGGGCCCAGATACGCAGTATTTT.

J is TRBJ1-2 and V is TRBV28; D is unresolved. Germline lookup yields CDR1 MDHEN and CDR2 SYDVKM. Trimming stripped 6 bases from V and 8 bases from J, with 16 bases between. The CDR3 sequence is 13 residues long. The CDR3, as DNA: TGTGCCAGCAGAGCACAGAGCCTCTCCGGCTACACCTTC. Residues: CASRAQSLSGYTF.

The chain has TRBV6-5 and TRBJ1-6; 7 bases fit TRBD1. The V segment lost 6 bases and the J segment 6 bases; nucleotides outside the gene matches: 8. This CDR3 spans 15 amino acids. Per the germline V gene, CDR1 is MNHEY and CDR2 is SVGAGI. The CDR3 is CASRLSGTANSPLHF. CDR3 in DNA: TGTGCCAGCAGGCTCTCCGGGACAGCTAATTCACCCCTCCACTTT.

The chain uses TRBV14 and TRBJ1-1; D ambiguous. The CDR3 extends over 15 amino acids. V lost 1 base and J lost 8, with 17 bases in between. From germline, CDR1 is SGHDN and CDR2 FVKESK. Here the CDR3 DNA reads TGTGCCAGCAGCCAAGGGGTTTTGAATGGTCACGAAGCTTTCTTT. Its protein product is CASSQGVLNGHEAFF.

The chain joins TRBV5-4 to TRBJ1-1; 7 bases align to TRBD1. V was pared by 3 bases and J by 4 bases, with 12 bases of the junction left unmatched. The CDR3 extends over 16 amino acids. Germline CDR1 reads SGHNT; CDR2 reads YYREEE (reference sequence). In nucleotides, the CDR3 is TGTGCCAGCAGCTCGTTTACAGGGGAACCAACCACTGAAGCTTTCTTT. Translating it yields CASSSFTGEPTTEAFF.

The chain couples TRBV7-9 to TRBJ1-1; TRBD1 might be the D (5 bases). The CDR3 is made up of 11 amino acids. V lost 2 bases to trimming and J lost 10 bases, with 8 bases between them. Per the germline V gene, CDR1 is SEHNR and CDR2 is FQNEAQ (reference sequence). The CDR3 is CASSLMGVAFF. The CDR3 coding sequence is TGTGCCAGCAGCTTAATGGGGGTAGCTTTCTTT.

The CDR3 coding sequence is TGCAGCGTGGCGACAGGGGGAAGCGGAAACATTCAGTACTTC. Its protein product is CSVATGGSGNIQYF. The chain links TRBV29-1 to TRBJ2-4; 9 bases line up with TRBD1. CDR1 is SQVTM and CDR2 is ANQGSEA in the germline V gene. With V trimmed by 6 bases and J by 6 bases, 9 bases remained unmatched. There are 14 residues in the CDR3.

The rearrangement uses TRBV27 and TRBJ2-1; 11 positions match TRBD2. The CDR3 runs 16 residues. The junction had 6 bases not matched to a gene; V was cut back by 1 base and J by 7 bases. Germline V gene lookup returns CDR1 MNHEY and CDR2 SMNVEV (reference sequence). CDR3 in DNA: TGTGCCAGCAGTTTATTATTAGCGGGGGGGCGTAATGAGCAGTTCTTC. Translating it yields CASSLLLAGGRNEQFF.

CDR3 protein: CASSGGEKLFF. The CDR3 DNA sequence: TGTGCCAGCTCAGGGGGTGAAAAACTGTTTTTT. The rearrangement uses TRBV12-3 or TRBV12-4 and TRBJ1-4; 7 nucleotides align to TRBD1. The CDR3 extends over 11 amino acids. V was clipped by 8 bases and J by 7 bases; unmatched bases: 1.

The chain's CDR3 is CASSFGGSGELFF. CDR3 nucleotides: TGTGCCAGCAGTTTTGGGGGGTCCGGGGAGCTGTTTTTT. The chain combines TRBV28 with TRBJ2-2, with a weak D call TRBD2 (6 bases). Between the trimmed V and J ends, which lost 3 bases and 6 bases, there was a span of 8 bases. Germline CDR1 reads MDHEN; CDR2 reads SYDVKM. The CDR3 spans 13 residues.

The chain employs TRBV4-3 and TRBJ2-1; tentatively, D is TRBD2 (6 bases). The V gene's germline CDR1 is LGHNA and CDR2 YSLEER. V was pared by 3 bases and J by 2 bases, with 8 bases between. This CDR3 has 14 amino acids. The CDR3 loop reads CASSHRGTYNEQFF. CDR3 nucleotide sequence: TGCGCCAGCAGCCACCGGGGGACCTACAATGAGCAGTTCTTC.

This sequence joins TRBV24-1 and TRBJ2-2; 10 nucleotides match TRBD2. After removal of 8 bases from V and 5 bases from J, the junction contained 7 bases not matched to a gene. Germline CDR1 reads KGHDR; CDR2 reads SFDVKD. CDR3 length: 15 residues. The CDR3 bases are TGTGCCACCATGAGCGGGGGGGTGCCAACCGGGGAGCTGTTTTTT. Translated, it gives CATMSGGVPTGELFF.

The chain has TRBV27 and TRBJ1-6; unclear D gene. There are 16 residues in the CDR3. Germline V gene data show CDR1 as MNHEY and CDR2 as SMNVEV (reference sequence). Trimming shortened V by 6 bases and J by 0 bases, and 12 bases separated the two germline ends. The CDR3 DNA is TGTGCCAGCAGCATTAACCTGCTCTCCTATAATTCACCCCTCCACTTT. It encodes CASSINLLSYNSPLHF.

The chain carries TRBV3-1 (or the pseudogene TRBV3-2) and TRBJ2-5; 15 positions agree with TRBD2. Germline V gene data show CDR1 as LGHDT and CDR2 as YNNKEL (reference sequence). Trimming at V came to 4 bases and at J to 5 bases, leaving 5 bases not matched to a gene. CDR3 length equals 16 residues. For the CDR3, the DNA is TGTGCCAGCAGCCTGGGACTAGCGGGGGGCGGGGAGACCCAGTACTTC. Its translation: CASSLGLAGGGETQYF.

The rearrangement uses TRBV29-1 and TRBJ1-4, with a tentative D call TRBD1 (6 bases). Germline V gives CDR1 SQVTM, CDR2 ANQGSEA. Trimming took 5 bases from V and 2 from J, leaving 9 bases between them. The CDR3 is 13 residues long. CDR3 DNA: TGCAGCGTTTATGGGGGCACTAATGAAAAACTGTTTTTT. This encodes CSVYGGTNEKLFF.